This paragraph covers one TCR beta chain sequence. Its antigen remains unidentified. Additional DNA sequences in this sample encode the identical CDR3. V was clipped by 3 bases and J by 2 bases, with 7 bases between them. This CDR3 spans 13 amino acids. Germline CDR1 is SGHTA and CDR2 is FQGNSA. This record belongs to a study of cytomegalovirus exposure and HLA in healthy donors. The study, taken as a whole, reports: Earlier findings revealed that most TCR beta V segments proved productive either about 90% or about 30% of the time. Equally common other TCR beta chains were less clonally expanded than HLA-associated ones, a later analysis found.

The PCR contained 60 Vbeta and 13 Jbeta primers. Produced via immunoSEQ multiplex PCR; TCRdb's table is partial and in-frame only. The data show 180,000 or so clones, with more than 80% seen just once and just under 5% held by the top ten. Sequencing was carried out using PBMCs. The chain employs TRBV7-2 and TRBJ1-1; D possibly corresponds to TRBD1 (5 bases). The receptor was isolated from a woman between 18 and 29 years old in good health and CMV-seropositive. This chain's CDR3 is CASSLTANTEAFF. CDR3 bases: TGTGCCAGCAGCTTGACAGCTAACACTGAAGCTTTCTTT.